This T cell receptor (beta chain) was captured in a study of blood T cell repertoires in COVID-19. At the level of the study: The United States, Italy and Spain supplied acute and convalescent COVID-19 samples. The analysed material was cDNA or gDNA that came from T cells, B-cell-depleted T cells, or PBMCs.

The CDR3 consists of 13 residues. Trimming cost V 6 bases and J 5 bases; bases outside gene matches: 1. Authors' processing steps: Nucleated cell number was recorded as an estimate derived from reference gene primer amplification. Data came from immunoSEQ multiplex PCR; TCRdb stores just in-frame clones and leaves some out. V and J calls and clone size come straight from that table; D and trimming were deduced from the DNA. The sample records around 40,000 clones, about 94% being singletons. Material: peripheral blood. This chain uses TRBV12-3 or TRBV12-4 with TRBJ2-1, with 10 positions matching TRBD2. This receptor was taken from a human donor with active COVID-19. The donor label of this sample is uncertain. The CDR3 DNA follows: TGTGCCAGCAGAGCGGGGGGGCACAATGAGCAGTTCTTC. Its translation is CASRAGGHNEQFF.